The sample holds many counts of the clone carrying this T cell receptor (beta chain). Its antigen is as yet unknown. Researchers tagged individual cDNA molecules with unique molecular identifiers. TCRdb itself ran the 5' RACE reads through MiXCR, one entry per CDR3 protein. The sample holds tens of thousands of distinct CDR3 sequences, about 8.2% seen once. The CDR3 runs to 13 residues. The junction had 7 bases not matched to a gene; V was cut back by 5 bases and J by 8 bases. CDR1 and CDR2 from the germline V gene are SEHNR and FQNEAQ (reference sequence). These data belong to a study of early T cells in non-severe SARS-CoV-2 infection. Study overall: Sequencing of bulk RNA from unsorted whole blood was done, without chain pairing.

The study, taken as a whole, reports: Matches to VDJdb favored anti-spike CD8 responses and missed private and CD4 specificities.

The chain employs TRBV7-9 and TRBJ2-3; the match to TRBD2 covers 7 bases. This clonotype originated in an adult who was a healthcare worker with PCR-confirmed SARS-CoV-2 infection or an uninfected control (not recorded which). Sample: whole blood. CDR3 nucleotides: TGTGCCAGCAGCCCGGGGGGAATAGGTACGCAGTATTTT. As protein: CASSPGGIGTQYF. The full variable domain, with the rest looked up from reference TRBV7-9 and TRBJ2-3, is DTGVSQNPRHKITKRGQNVTFRCDPISEHNRLYWYRQTLGQGPEFLTYFQNEAQLEKSRLLSDRFSAERPKGSFSTLEIQRTEQGDSAMYLCASSPGGIGTQYFGPGTRLTVL.